Detailed here is one TCR beta chain. Relative to the germline gene, one junction end is altered; a read error may explain this. This CDR3 has 15 amino acids. Germline-derived CDR1 and CDR2 are SGHRS and YFSETQ. The record originates from a study of blood T cell repertoires in COVID-19. About the research overall: COVID-19 samples collected from the United States, Italy and Spain covered acute and convalescent phases. In each case, the material was cDNA or gDNA derived from T cells, B-cell-depleted T cells, or PBMCs.

Patients from Seattle were sampled longitudinally, starting during active infection. Original handling: Researchers report that nucleated cell counts were estimated from reference gene primer amplification. Clones were read by immunoSEQ multiplex PCR, and TCRdb kept only the in-frame ones, dropping some. The V and J calls and clone size are taken from that table; D and trimming were inferred from the DNA. The table lists around 190,000 clones, more than 75% of them singletons. Sequencing was carried out using peripheral blood. V and J are TRBV5-1 and TRBJ2-1; either TRBD1 or TRBD2 may fit D (6 bases each). This receptor was taken from an older woman with COVID-19, enrolled during active disease. DNA of the CDR3: TGCGCCAGCAGGTTGGAGGGGGTTTTACAGGGTGAGCAGTTCTTC. Amino acids: CASRLEGVLQGEQFF.